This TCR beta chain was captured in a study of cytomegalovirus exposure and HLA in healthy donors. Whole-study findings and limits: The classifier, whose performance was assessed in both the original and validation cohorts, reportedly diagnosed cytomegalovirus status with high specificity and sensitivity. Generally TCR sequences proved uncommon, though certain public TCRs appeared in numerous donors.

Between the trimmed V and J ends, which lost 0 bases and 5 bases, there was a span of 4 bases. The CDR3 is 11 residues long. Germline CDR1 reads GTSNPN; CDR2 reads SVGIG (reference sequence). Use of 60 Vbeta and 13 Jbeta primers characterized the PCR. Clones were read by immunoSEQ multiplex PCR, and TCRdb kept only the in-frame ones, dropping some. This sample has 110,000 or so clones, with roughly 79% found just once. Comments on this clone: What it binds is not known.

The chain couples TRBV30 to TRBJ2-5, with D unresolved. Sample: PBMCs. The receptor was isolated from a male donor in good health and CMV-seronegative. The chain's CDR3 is CAWSVGETQYF. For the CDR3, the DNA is TGTGCCTGGAGTGTCGGGGAGACCCAGTACTTC.